Listed below are T cell receptor beta chains from one sample, sequenced in a study of T cell responses to AZD1222 COVID-19 vaccine. Profiling relied on immunoSEQ multiplex PCR, and the TCRdb table lists in-frame clones only, not all of them. Of tens of thousands of clones in the sample, 79% were seen once. Source: peripheral blood, taken on day 0 of MenACWY control vaccination. Receptors originate from an adult in good health. Both conserved end residues are part of each CDR3. The order of the fields is V gene, clone size, J gene, D gene, CDR3 DNA, CDR3 protein. The D gene is left open where the match is weak. Clone size appears in some rows only: once, few, many, or a class for an expanded clone.

TRBV19,.,TRBJ1-5,TRBD1,TGTGCCAGTAGTCCCTTACAGGGGAGCAATCAGCCCCAGCATTTT,CASSPLQGSNQPQHF
TRBV5-5,.,TRBJ1-2,.,TGTGCCAGCAGCTTGGGTTCAGGGGTGAACGGCTACACCTTC,CASSLGSGVNGYTF
TRBV12-3/TRBV12-4,.,TRBJ1-1,.,TGTGCCAGCAGACTCTCAAACACTGAAGCTTTCTTT,CASRLSNTEAFF
TRBV6-5,.,TRBJ2-1,.,TGTGCCAGCAGTTACGACGCGGGGCAGAATGAGCAGTTCTTC,CASSYDAGQNEQFF
TRBV5-8,.,TRBJ1-1,TRBD1,TGTGCCAGCAGCCAGGGGGACGCCCGGAACACTGAAGCTTTCTTT,CASSQGDARNTEAFF
TRBV9,.,TRBJ1-5,TRBD1,TGTGCCAGCAGCGCACAGGGGTCGGGCAATCAGCCCCAGCATTTT,CASSAQGSGNQPQHF
TRBV29-1,.,TRBJ2-7,TRBD2,TGCAGCGCCGTGGGGGGACTAGCGTGGACCAACGAGCAGTACTTC,CSAVGGLAWTNEQYF
TRBV19,.,TRBJ2-1,.,TGTGCCAGTAGTGGGGAGGGGGCCTTGATTACCTCCTACAATGAGCAGTTCTTC,CASSGEGALITSYNEQFF
TRBV5-1,.,TRBJ2-1,.,TGCGCCAGCAGCTTGGGTGAGGGCGCCTACAATGAGCAGTTCTTC,CASSLGEGAYNEQFF
TRBV11-2,.,TRBJ2-3,TRBD2,TGTGCCAGCAGCTTAGACCCCGGACTAGCGGGGAAAGATACGCAGTATTTT,CASSLDPGLAGKDTQYF
TRBV5-1,once,TRBJ2-1,TRBD2,TGCGCCAGCAGCTCGGAAACTAGCGGGAAAAATGAGCAGTTCTTC,CASSSETSGKNEQFF
TRBV7-2,.,TRBJ1-2,.,TGTGCCAGCAGCCCCGACAGCGCCCTAAACTATGGCTACACCTTC,CASSPDSALNYGYTF
TRBV29-1,.,TRBJ2-7,.,TGCAGCGGGGACCCGGAGGAGGGGATTGTCTCCTACGAGCAGTACTTC,CSGDPEEGIVSYEQYF
TRBV2,.,TRBJ2-3,TRBD2,TGTGCCAGCGGGTTAGCGGGGACAGATACGCAGTATTTT,CASGLAGTDTQYF
TRBV9,.,TRBJ1-3,.,TGTGCCAGCAGCCGGGGCGGAAACACCATATATTTT,CASSRGGNTIYF
TRBV5-6,.,TRBJ1-1,TRBD1,TGTGCCAGCAGCTTGGGATGGGACAGTGAAGCTTTCTTT,CASSLGWDSEAFF
TRBV14,.,TRBJ1-1,.,TGTGCCAGCAGCCAATTGTTGAACACTGAAGCTTTCTTT,CASSQLLNTEAFF
TRBV3-1/TRBV3-2,.,TRBJ1-4,.,TGTGCCAGCAGCCAAGAAGACCACCTTGCAACTAATGAAAAACTGTTTTTT,CASSQEDHLATNEKLFF
TRBV10-3,once,TRBJ1-1,.,TGTGCCATCAGTGAGTCGTGGTCTGAAGCTTTCTTT,CAISESWSEAFF
TRBV27,medium-sized,TRBJ2-7,.,TGTGCCAGCAGCTGGGAATCCGGGAGACCCTACGAGCAGTACTTC,CASSWESGRPYEQYF
TRBV5-5,.,TRBJ1-3,.,TGTGCCAGCAGCCTGAGGGGGGACCACTCTGGAAACACCATATATTTT,CASSLRGDHSGNTIYF
TRBV5-4,once,TRBJ2-1,TRBD2,TGTGCCAGCAGCTCGCCGGGACTAGCGGGGGGTGAGCAGTTCTTC,CASSSPGLAGGEQFF
TRBV18,.,TRBJ1-1,.,TGTGCCAGCTCCCCAGTTGGAGGGATAGCCACTGAAGCTTTCTTT,CASSPVGGIATEAFF
TRBV30,once,TRBJ1-1,.,TGTGCCTGGAGTGCATCCTTGAATACTGAAGCTTTCTTT,CAWSASLNTEAFF
TRBV18,.,TRBJ1-2,TRBD1,TGTGCCAGCTCACTATCACAGGGGGCGACTAACTATGGCTACACCTTC,CASSLSQGATNYGYTF
TRBV12-3/TRBV12-4,.,TRBJ1-6,.,TGTGCCAGCAGTGCAGGGGATTCACCCCTCCACTTT,CASSAGDSPLHF
TRBV7-2,.,TRBJ2-7,TRBD2,TGTGCCAGCAGCTTAGCGATGGCTAGCGGGAGTGTGCAGTACTTC,CASSLAMASGSVQYF
TRBV18,.,TRBJ1-2,.,TGTGCCAGCTCACCACCTCCGGGGGAGGACTATGGCTACACCTTC,CASSPPPGEDYGYTF
TRBV4-1,.,TRBJ1-1,.,TGCGCCAGCAGCCAAGAACAGGGAGTCACTGAAGCTTTCTTT,CASSQEQGVTEAFF
TRBV7-9,.,TRBJ1-1,TRBD1,TGTGCCAGCAGCTTAGACACAGGGGGAGCTTTCTTT,CASSLDTGGAFF
TRBV18,.,TRBJ1-5,TRBD1,TGTGCCAGCTCATCAGGACAGGGAGGAACGAGTAGTCAGCCCCAGCATTTT,CASSSGQGGTSSQPQHF
TRBV10-2,.,TRBJ1-3,TRBD1,TGCGCCAGCAGTACAGGGGGTGGAAACACCATATATTTT,CASSTGGGNTIYF
TRBV4-1,.,TRBJ1-6,.,TGCGCCAGCAGCCAAGATCGGGCAGGGGCGCAGGATTCACCCCTCCACTTT,CASSQDRAGAQDSPLHF
TRBV5-1,.,TRBJ2-7,TRBD2,TGCGCCAGCAGCTTATACAACCTAGCGGGAATCTCCTACGAGCAGTACTTC,CASSLYNLAGISYEQYF
TRBV5-6,.,TRBJ1-2,.,TGTGCCAGCAGCAGGGGGGGATATGGTGGCTACACCTTC,CASSRGGYGGYTF
TRBV4-1,.,TRBJ1-1,TRBD1,TGCGCCAGCAGCGCCGGGACAGGGAACGTAAAACTGAACACTGAAGCTTTCTTT,CASSAGTGNVKLNTEAFF
TRBV9,few,TRBJ2-1,.,TGTGCCAGCAGCGTAGCTTCCCGGCACGGCGATGAGCAGTTCTTC,CASSVASRHGDEQFF
TRBV10-3,few,TRBJ2-7,.,TGTGCCATCAGGGACGTTTTAGGGTACGAGCAGTACTTC,CAIRDVLGYEQYF
TRBV19,.,TRBJ2-1,TRBD2,TGTGCCAGTAGATTACTCGGGACTAGTTTCAGGAGTGAGCAGTTCTTC,CASRLLGTSFRSEQFF
TRBV3-1/TRBV3-2,.,TRBJ2-7,.,TGTGCCAGCAGCCAAGGGTTCTACGAGCAGTACTTC,CASSQGFYEQYF
TRBV5-4,.,TRBJ2-1,TRBD2,TGTGCCAGCAGCCCGGGACTAGCATCGGGCAATGAGCAGTTCTTC,CASSPGLASGNEQFF
TRBV18,once,TRBJ1-2,.,TGTGCCAGCTCACCAGTTCTGGACAGAAAAAGTGGCTACACCTTC,CASSPVLDRKSGYTF
TRBV7-2,.,TRBJ1-2,.,TGTGCCAGCAGCTTAGGCTCTGGGGGGGCCGGATATGGCTACACCTTC,CASSLGSGGAGYGYTF
TRBV7-8,.,TRBJ2-3,.,TGTGCCAGCAGAAGGGGACGGCCGGCAGATACGCAGTATTTT,CASRRGRPADTQYF
TRBV7-2,.,TRBJ1-1,.,TGTGCCAGCAGCGAAAGAAGATGGGCTTTCTTT,CASSERRWAFF
TRBV19,few,TRBJ2-6,.,TGTGCCAGTAGTTTCCAGGGGTATGGGGCCAACGTCCTGACTTTC,CASSFQGYGANVLTF
TRBV5-6,few,TRBJ2-5,.,TGTGCCAGCAGCTTGCAGGGATGGGCAGAGACCCAGTACTTC,CASSLQGWAETQYF
TRBV28,.,TRBJ2-6,.,TGTGCCAGCAGATTGCGAAATGGGGCCAACGTCCTGACTTTC,CASRLRNGANVLTF
TRBV5-1,.,TRBJ1-1,.,TGCGCCAGCAGAATACAGGGGAACACTGAAGCTTTCTTT,CASRIQGNTEAFF
TRBV18,.,TRBJ1-5,.,TGTGCCAGCTCACCGGTCGACGGACGCAATCAGCCCCAGCATTTT,CASSPVDGRNQPQHF
TRBV5-1,once,TRBJ1-2,.,TGCGCCAGCAGCTTAACCCAACTGACGCTCCGCACCTTC,CASSLTQLTLRTF
TRBV28,once,TRBJ1-1,.,TGTGCCAGCAGTCCCCAGACAAGGTTCACTGAAGCTTTCTTT,CASSPQTRFTEAFF
TRBV5-6,.,TRBJ1-5,.,TGTGCCAGCAGCTTGGCGGGTTCGAATCAGCCCCAGCATTTT,CASSLAGSNQPQHF
TRBV12-3/TRBV12-4,.,TRBJ1-1,.,TGTGCCAGCAGAAAACAGGGTGAAGCTTTCTTT,CASRKQGEAFF
TRBV6-5,once,TRBJ2-2,.,TGTGCCAGCAGTTCGCACGGGGAGCTGTTTTTT,CASSSHGELFF